A single sample gave rise to the 32 T cell receptor beta chains below, sequenced in a study of blood T cell repertoires in COVID-19. Generated by immunoSEQ multiplex PCR, the TCRdb table keeps only in-frame clones and is missing some. The data show about 160,000 clones, over 75% seen once. What was sequenced was peripheral blood. The source of these receptors is a man aged 55-75 years who had recovered from COVID-19.

Concerning this clone: The junction and the germline gene differ at one end; a read error may be behind it. The chain links TRBV7-7 to TRBJ2-3; 8 bases agree with TRBD1. CDR1 SSHAT and CDR2 FNYEAQ come from the germline V gene (reference sequence). The CDR3 spans 15 residues. CDR3 nucleotide sequence: TGTGCTAGCAGCTTAGACGGACAGGGAACAGATACGCAGTATTTT. Encoded protein: CASSLDGQGTDTQYF.

V is TRBV2 and J is TRBJ1-5; TRBD1 might be the D (6 bases). This CDR3 is built from 13 residues. Per the germline V gene, CDR1 is SNHLY and CDR2 is FYNNEI. The germline V and J ends were trimmed by 4 bases and 4 bases, with 8 bases remaining between them. The CDR3, as DNA: TGTGCCAGCAGTGTCCAGGGGAATCAGCCCCAGCATTTT. This sequence encodes CASSVQGNQPQHF.

V and J are TRBV29-1 and TRBJ2-1, with TRBD2 identical over 8 bases. CDR3 length: 14 residues. The ends lost 7 bases at V and 8 bases at J; junction bases unmatched: 13. Germline V lookup: CDR1 SQVTM, CDR2 ANQGSEA. The CDR3 bases are TGCAGCGCACGGGAGGGGCCCGGGGCGGATGAGCAGTTCTTC. It is translated as CSAREGPGADEQFF.

The chain has TRBV18 and TRBJ1-2; unclear D gene. Germline V lookup: CDR1 KGHSH, CDR2 LQKENI. V was trimmed by 5 bases and J by 3 bases, leaving 10 bases between them. This CDR3 is built from 13 residues. The CDR3 DNA sequence: TGTGCCAGCTCATTCGATACTGACTATGGCTACACCTTC. This sequence encodes CASSFDTDYGYTF.

This clone was observed once. CDR3 sequence (DNA): TGTGCCAGCAGTGGAGACTTGGGAGACATTCAGTACTTC. It is translated as CASSGDLGDIQYF. The chain couples TRBV2 to TRBJ2-4; weak D call: TRBD2 (5 bases). The CDR3 has 13 residues. V lost 4 bases to trimming and J lost 8 bases, with 12 bases between them. Germline CDR1 SNHLY, CDR2 FYNNEI.

This clone came up a few times. This chain links TRBV9 with TRBJ1-1, with D maybe TRBD1 (5 bases). The germline V gene encodes CDR1 SGDLS and CDR2 YYNGEE. CDR3 length equals 14 residues. V was trimmed by 0 bases and J by 4 bases, leaving 10 bases between them. As DNA, the CDR3 is TGTGCCAGCAGCGTAGCGGGGGAGGGCACTGAAGCTTTCTTT. Amino acids: CASSVAGEGTEAFF.

The chain recombines TRBV15 with TRBJ1-2; D is undetermined. Germline V CDR1 and CDR2: LNHNV, YYDKDF (reference sequence). This CDR3 comprises 14 residues. V shed 5 bases and J shed 4 bases, with 14 bases lying between them. Written as DNA, the CDR3 is TGTGCCACCAGCGAAGAGGGCAACTCCTATGGCTACACCTTC. It translates to CATSEEGNSYGYTF.

The J gene is TRBJ1-6, the V gene TRBV6-5; D remains ambiguous. From germline, CDR1 is MNHEY and CDR2 SVGAGI. The length of the CDR3 is 12 residues. V was clipped by 8 bases and J by 15 bases, with 17 bases between them. The CDR3 DNA follows: TGTGCCAGCCGGGGAGCCGGATTGGGCCTCCACTTT. Translating gives CASRGAGLGLHF.

The V gene is TRBV19, the J gene TRBJ2-3, with 9 bases that match TRBD1. V gave up 5 bases and J gave up 6 bases; unmatched junction bases: 12. This CDR3 is built from 16 residues. Germline CDR1 LNHDA, CDR2 SQIVND (reference sequence). The CDR3 is CASSYTGGGFSDTQYF. CDR3 coding DNA: TGTGCCAGTAGTTACACAGGGGGCGGTTTTTCGGATACGCAGTATTTT.

The chain is built from TRBV5-1 and TRBJ1-3, with 10 bases that match TRBD1. Unmatched junction bases numbered 4, after V lost 4 bases and J lost 0 bases. The germline V gene has CDR1 SGHRS and CDR2 YFSETQ. This CDR3 comprises 16 residues. CDR3 sequence reads: CASSKGQGDSGNTIYF. The CDR3 region has the DNA TGCGCCAGCAGCAAAGGACAGGGGGACTCTGGAAACACCATATATTTT.

The J gene is TRBJ2-1, the V gene TRBV10-3; possible D gene TRBD1, 5 bases. With 1 base removed from V and 5 bases from J, the gap between germline ends came to 9 bases. The CDR3 runs to 14 residues. Germline values: CDR1 ENHRY, CDR2 SYGVKD. The CDR3 region is CAISEFDRDNEQFF. CDR3 nucleotide sequence: TGTGCCATCAGTGAGTTCGACAGAGACAATGAGCAGTTCTTC.

The V and J genes are TRBV11-2 and TRBJ2-7, with 10 bases that match TRBD2. The CDR3 is 15 residues long. Germline values: CDR1 SGHAT, CDR2 FQNNGV. Trimming at V came to 1 base and at J to 2 bases, leaving 2 bases not matched to a gene. This CDR3 is CASSLGAGGTYEQYF. In nucleotides, the CDR3 is TGTGCCAGCAGCTTAGGAGCGGGGGGGACCTACGAGCAGTACTTC.

This chain uses TRBV5-7 with TRBJ2-5; possibly TRBD1 for D (6 bases). TRBV5-7 is designated an ORF whose function remains uncertain. Trimming stripped 2 bases from V and 5 bases from J, with 19 bases between. This CDR3 comprises 16 residues. CDR3 coding DNA: TGTGCCAGCAGCTTCCACCGGGACACCCCTCGGGAGACCCAGTACTTC. It codes for CASSFHRDTPRETQYF.

The V gene is TRBV27, the J gene TRBJ1-2; D might be TRBD1 (6 bases). Germline V gene data show CDR1 as MNHEY and CDR2 as SMNVEV (reference sequence). The CDR3 sequence is 15 residues long. Trimming took off 5 bases at V and 4 bases at J, with 17 bases between the two ends. The CDR3 sequence: CASSPYLGAGYGYTF. The CDR3 DNA reads TGTGCCAGCAGTCCCTACTTGGGGGCGGGCTATGGCTACACCTTC.

The V call is TRBV5-1, the J call TRBJ1-2; TRBD1 matches 10 bases. With V trimmed by 0 bases and J by 2 bases, 4 bases remained unmatched. The CDR3 is 16 residues long. Germline V lookup: CDR1 SGHRS, CDR2 YFSETQ. The CDR3 protein is CASSLGEDRGNYGYTF. CDR3 nucleotide sequence: TGCGCCAGCAGCTTGGGGGAGGACAGGGGGAACTATGGCTACACCTTC.

The chain carries TRBV7-3 and TRBJ1-2; 7 bases fit TRBD1. This CDR3 has 15 amino acids. V was clipped by 4 bases and J by 4 bases; unmatched bases: 9. The germline V gene encodes CDR1 SGHTA and CDR2 FQGTGA. CDR3 amino acids: CASSSESTGSYGYTF. The CDR3 bases are TGTGCCAGCAGCTCGGAGTCGACAGGGAGCTATGGCTACACCTTC.

The rearrangement uses TRBV20-1 and TRBJ1-2; TRBD1 aligns across 7 bases. J was trimmed by 0 bases and V by 3 bases; bases with no gene match: 16. Germline CDR1 is DFQATT and CDR2 is SNEGSKA (reference sequence). The CDR3 is 18 amino acids. The CDR3 DNA reads as TGCAGTGCTAGTATTCCGCCGGGCAGGACAGGACCTAACTATGGCTACACCTTC. This sequence encodes CSASIPPGRTGPNYGYTF.

The rearrangement uses TRBV27 and TRBJ1-2; tentative D call: TRBD1 (6 bases). The germline CDR1 and CDR2 sequences are MNHEY and SMNVEV (reference sequence). V gave up 4 bases and J gave up 8 bases, with 17 bases separating them. This CDR3 is built from 14 residues. The CDR3 reads CASSWASGVWGYTF. CDR3 nucleotides: TGTGCCAGCAGTTGGGCGTCAGGGGTTTGGGGCTACACCTTC.

V usage is TRBV3-1 (or the pseudogene TRBV3-2) and J usage is TRBJ2-5; 13 nucleotides align to TRBD2. Germline V gene data show CDR1 as LGHDT and CDR2 as YNNKEL (reference sequence). The length of the CDR3 is 16 residues. V trimming: 4 bases; J trimming: 5 bases; junction bases outside the gene matches: 7. The CDR3 DNA sequence: TGTGCCAGCAGCCGCCGACTAGCGGGGGGTGCGGAGACCCAGTACTTC. Protein sequence: CASSRRLAGGAETQYF.

There are a few counts of this clone. CDR3 sequence: CASSERTGGSYNSPLHF. The CDR3 coding sequence is TGTGCCAGCAGCGAAAGAACAGGGGGCTCCTATAATTCACCCCTCCACTTT. This chain connects TRBV3-1 (or the pseudogene TRBV3-2) to TRBJ1-6; 8 nucleotides line up with TRBD1. J was trimmed by 0 bases and V by 5 bases; bases with no gene match: 6. The CDR3 runs to 17 residues. Germline assignment: CDR1 LGHDT and CDR2 YNNKEL (reference sequence).

The rearrangement uses TRBV7-2 and TRBJ2-7, with D uncertain. There are 14 residues in the CDR3. Trimming cost V 0 bases and J 0 bases, with 6 bases left between them. CDR1 and CDR2 from the germline V gene are SGHTA and FQGNSA. The CDR3 reads CASSLAQTSYEQYF. The CDR3 DNA follows: TGTGCCAGCAGCTTAGCACAGACCTCCTACGAGCAGTACTTC.

This clone was seen a single time. This chain uses TRBV28 with TRBJ1-2, with 9 bases lining up with TRBD1. Trimming at V came to 8 bases and at J to 8 bases, leaving 12 bases not matched to a gene. The CDR3 loop spans 14 amino acids. The germline V gene encodes CDR1 MDHEN and CDR2 SYDVKM. The CDR3 loop is CASGLGQGFEGYTF. Here the CDR3 DNA reads TGTGCCAGCGGTCTGGGACAGGGATTTGAAGGCTACACCTTC.

With respect to this clone: One junction end disagrees with the germline gene, perhaps due to a read error. The chain has TRBV7-7 and TRBJ2-7, with a possible D match to TRBD2 (6 bases). This CDR3 comprises 15 residues. Looked up from germline, CDR1 is SSHAT and CDR2 is FNYEAQ (reference sequence). The DNA for the CDR3 is TGTGCTAGCAGCTTAGCGGCAGGCCCCTCCTACGAGCAGTACTTC. It specifies CASSLAAGPSYEQYF.

This chain joins TRBV6-5 and TRBJ2-7, with 8 nucleotides matching TRBD1. The trim removed 2 bases at V and 7 bases at J, leaving 4 bases unmatched. CDR1 is MNHEY and CDR2 is SVGAGI in the germline V gene. There are 13 residues in the CDR3. CDR3 nucleotides: TGTGCCAGCAGTTACCCGGACAGGGCTGAGCAGTACTTC. Translating gives CASSYPDRAEQYF.

V gene TRBV3-1 (or the pseudogene TRBV3-2) combines with J gene TRBJ2-1; 12 bases agree with TRBD2. This CDR3 contains 15 residues. V gave up 4 bases and J gave up 8 bases; unmatched junction bases: 6. The germline V gene has CDR1 LGHDT and CDR2 YNNKEL (reference sequence). CDR3 DNA sequence: TGTGCCAGCAGCCTCCGACTAGCGGGGGTGGATGAGCAGTTCTTC. It specifies CASSLRLAGVDEQFF.

The rearrangement joins TRBV30 to TRBJ2-7; 7 bases line up with TRBD2. Unmatched junction bases numbered 3, after V lost 1 base and J lost 0 bases. The CDR3 is 14 amino acids. Germline V gene lookup returns CDR1 GTSNPN and CDR2 SVGIG (reference sequence). CDR3 DNA sequence: TGTGCCTGGAGTGGCCGGACTAGCTCCTACGAGCAGTACTTC. This sequence encodes CAWSGRTSSYEQYF.

The chain carries TRBV5-8 and TRBJ1-6; 11 bases agree with TRBD1. Germline assignment: CDR1 SGHTS and CDR2 YDEGEE. V shed 5 bases and J 6 bases; nucleotides not matched to a gene: 7. This CDR3 has 16 residues. DNA for the CDR3: TGTGCCAGCAGGACCGGACAGGGGGCAGTTAATTCACCCCTCCACTTT. It yields the protein CASRTGQGAVNSPLHF.

This chain links TRBV24-1 with TRBJ2-3; 8 nucleotides line up with TRBD2. V shed 5 bases and J 3 bases; nucleotides not matched to a gene: 6. Germline V gene lookup returns CDR1 KGHDR and CDR2 SFDVKD. The CDR3 length is 15 residues. The CDR3 sequence is CATSVSGGGTDTQYF. CDR3 in DNA: TGTGCCACCAGTGTCTCGGGGGGGGGTACAGATACGCAGTATTTT.

V and J are TRBV19 and TRBJ1-2; 8 positions match TRBD1. Looked up from germline, CDR1 is LNHDA and CDR2 is SQIVND (reference sequence). There are 12 residues in the CDR3. V shed 7 bases, J shed 6 bases, and the junction held 4 bases outside the gene matches. CDR3 region: CASNGQGDGYTF. Here the CDR3 DNA reads TGTGCCAGTAACGGACAGGGCGATGGCTACACCTTC.

This rearrangement joins TRBV5-5 to TRBJ2-7; no clear D gene. This CDR3 contains 14 residues. V lost 2 bases to trimming and J lost 3 bases, with 12 bases between them. Germline V lookup: CDR1 SGHKS, CDR2 YYEKEE (reference sequence). The CDR3 spells CASSFRQLNYEQYF. Here the CDR3 DNA reads TGTGCCAGCAGCTTCCGACAATTAAACTACGAGCAGTACTTC.

The chain has TRBV12-3 or TRBV12-4 and TRBJ2-5; D is unclear. Trimming pared 0 bases from V and 8 bases from J, leaving 10 bases between. The CDR3 runs to 13 residues. The CDR3 reads CASSLAPPGTQYF. The CDR3 nucleotides are TGTGCCAGCAGTTTAGCACCACCAGGAACCCAGTACTTC.

The gene calls are TRBV21-1 and TRBJ2-1; the D call TRBD1 from the table was never checked on the DNA. TRBV21-1 is termed a pseudogene. The CDR3 has 16 amino acids. The CDR3 here is CASSKVATASYNEQFF. The CDR3 DNA sequence: TGTGCCAGCAGCAAAGTCGCGACAGCTTCCTACAATGAGCAGTTCTTC.